The rows below give T cell receptor beta chains drawn from one sample of a study of cytomegalovirus exposure and HLA in healthy donors. Only in-frame clones appear in the TCRdb table, and some are missing; sequencing was by immunoSEQ multiplex PCR. The sample comprises some 99,000 clones, 76% of which are singletons, and approximately 7.7% rests with the top ten. What was sequenced was PBMCs. The receptors were gathered from a woman aged 45-65 years in good health and CMV-seropositive. CDR3s include the opening cysteine and the closing phenylalanine or tryptophan. A D gene is named only where the DNA matches it firmly. Size tells how often a clone was seen (once, few, many) or the class of an expanded clone, and some rows leave it out.

D	V	size	J	DNA	CDR3
NA	TRBV14	few	TRBJ1-1	TGTGCCAGCAGCCAAGAAGGGGCAGACACTGAAGCTTTCTTT	CASSQEGADTEAFF
NA	TRBV18	NA	TRBJ2-3	TGTGCCAGCTCACCACCCCCAGGAGGAACAGATACGCAGTATTTT	CASSPPPGGTDTQYF
TRBD1	TRBV10-3	once	TRBJ1-3	TGTGCCATCAGTGAGTCGAGGGACAGTCCTATTGGAAACACCATATATTTT	CAISESRDSPIGNTIYF
TRBD2	TRBV10-3	NA	TRBJ2-5	TGTGCCATCAGGCGGGAGGCCCCCAGTCTTCAAGAGACCCAGTACTTC	CAIRREAPSLQETQYF
NA	TRBV7-2	NA	TRBJ1-5	TGTGCCAGCAGCTTAGCCAGGGCGAATCAGCCCCAGCATTTT	CASSLARANQPQHF
TRBD2	TRBV6-1	NA	TRBJ2-1	TGTGCCAGCAGTGTTAGCGGGAAGTTGGGGAATGAGCAGTTCTTC	CASSVSGKLGNEQFF
NA	TRBV19	NA	TRBJ1-5	TGTGCCACCTCGGGGGGAGGGTATAGCAATCAGCCCCAGCATTTT	CATSGGGYSNQPQHF
TRBD2	TRBV2	NA	TRBJ2-7	TGTGCCAGCAGTGATGAGGGGAGGGTCTCCTACGAGCAGTACTTC	CASSDEGRVSYEQYF
TRBD1	TRBV7-6	NA	TRBJ2-2	TGTGCCAGCAGCCTCTCGACAGGGGTAGGCGGGGAGCTGTTTTTT	CASSLSTGVGGELFF
TRBD1	TRBV6-5	NA	TRBJ2-1	TGTGCCAGCAGTTACCCGGGACAGGACCACTACAATGAGCAGTTCTTC	CASSYPGQDHYNEQFF